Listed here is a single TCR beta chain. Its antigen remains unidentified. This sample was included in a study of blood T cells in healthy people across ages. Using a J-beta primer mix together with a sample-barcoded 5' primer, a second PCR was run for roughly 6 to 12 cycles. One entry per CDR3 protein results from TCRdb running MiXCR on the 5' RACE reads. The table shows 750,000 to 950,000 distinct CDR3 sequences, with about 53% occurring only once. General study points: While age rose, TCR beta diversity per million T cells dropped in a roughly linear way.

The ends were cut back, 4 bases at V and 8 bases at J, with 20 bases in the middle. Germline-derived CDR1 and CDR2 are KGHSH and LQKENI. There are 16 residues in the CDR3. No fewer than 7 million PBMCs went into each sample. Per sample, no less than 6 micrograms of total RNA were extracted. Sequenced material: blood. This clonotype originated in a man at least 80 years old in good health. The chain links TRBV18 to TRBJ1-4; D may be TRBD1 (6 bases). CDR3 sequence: CASSLFQDSQAEKLFF. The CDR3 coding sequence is TGTGCCAGCTCACTCTTCCAGGACAGCCAGGCGGAAAAACTGTTTTTT.